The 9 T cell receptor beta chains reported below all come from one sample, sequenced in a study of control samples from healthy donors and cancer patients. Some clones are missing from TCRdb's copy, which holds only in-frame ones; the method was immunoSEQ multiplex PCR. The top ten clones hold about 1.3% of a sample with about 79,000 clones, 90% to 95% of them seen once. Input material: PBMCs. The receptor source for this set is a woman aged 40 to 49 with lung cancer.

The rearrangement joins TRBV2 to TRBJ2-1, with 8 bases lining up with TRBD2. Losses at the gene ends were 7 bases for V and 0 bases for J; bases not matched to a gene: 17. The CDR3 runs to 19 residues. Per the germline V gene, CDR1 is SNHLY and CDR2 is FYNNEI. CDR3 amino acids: CASMESGGPVSSSYNEQFF. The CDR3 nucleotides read TGTGCCAGCATGGAGTCGGGGGGGCCCGTGAGTAGCTCCTACAATGAGCAGTTCTTC.

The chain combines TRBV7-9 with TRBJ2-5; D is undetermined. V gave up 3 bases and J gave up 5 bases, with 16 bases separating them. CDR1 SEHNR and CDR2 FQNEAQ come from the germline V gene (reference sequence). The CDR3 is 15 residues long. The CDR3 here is CASSFKKELKETQYF. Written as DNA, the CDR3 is TGTGCCAGCAGCTTCAAAAAAGAATTGAAGGAGACCCAGTACTTC. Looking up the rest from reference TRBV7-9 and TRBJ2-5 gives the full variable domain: DTGVSQNPRHKITKRGQNVTFRCDPISEHNRLYWYRQTLGQGPEFLTYFQNEAQLEKSRLLSDRFSAERPKGSFSTLEIQRTEQGDSAMYLCASSFKKELKETQYFGPGTRLLVL.

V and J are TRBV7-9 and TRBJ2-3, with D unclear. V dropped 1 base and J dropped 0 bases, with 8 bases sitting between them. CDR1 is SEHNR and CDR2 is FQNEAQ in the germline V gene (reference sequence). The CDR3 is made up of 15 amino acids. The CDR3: CASSLEFASTDTQYF. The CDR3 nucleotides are TGTGCCAGCAGCTTAGAGTTCGCTAGCACAGATACGCAGTATTTT.

Here the CDR3 reads CASSPLKTGGAFF. The CDR3 DNA reads TGTGCCAGCAGCCCCCTTAAGACGGGTGGAGCTTTCTTT. The genes are TRBV7-8 and TRBJ1-1; D uncertain. Germline V lookup: CDR1 SGHVS, CDR2 FQNEAQ. V lost 5 bases, J lost 10 bases, and 17 bases lay in between. The CDR3 contains 13 residues.

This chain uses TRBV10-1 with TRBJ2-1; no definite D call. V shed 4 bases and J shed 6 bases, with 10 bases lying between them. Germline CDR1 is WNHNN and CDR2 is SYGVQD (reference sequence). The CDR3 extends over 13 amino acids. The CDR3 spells CASSGGGGNEQFF. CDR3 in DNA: TGCGCCAGCAGTGGGGGTGGTGGCAATGAGCAGTTCTTC.

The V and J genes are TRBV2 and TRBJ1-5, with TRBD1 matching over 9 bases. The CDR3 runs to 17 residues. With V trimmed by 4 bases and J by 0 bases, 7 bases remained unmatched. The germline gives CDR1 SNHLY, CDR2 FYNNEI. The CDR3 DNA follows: TGTGCCAGCAGTGGTCTACAGGGGGCGGGTAGCAATCAGCCCCAGCATTTT. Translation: CASSGLQGAGSNQPQHF.

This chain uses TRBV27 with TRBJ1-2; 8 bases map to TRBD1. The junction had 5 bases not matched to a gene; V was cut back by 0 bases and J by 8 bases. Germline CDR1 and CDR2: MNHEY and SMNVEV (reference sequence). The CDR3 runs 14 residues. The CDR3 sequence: CASSLSQGAWGYTF. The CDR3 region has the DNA TGTGCCAGCAGTTTATCCCAGGGGGCGTGGGGCTACACCTTC.

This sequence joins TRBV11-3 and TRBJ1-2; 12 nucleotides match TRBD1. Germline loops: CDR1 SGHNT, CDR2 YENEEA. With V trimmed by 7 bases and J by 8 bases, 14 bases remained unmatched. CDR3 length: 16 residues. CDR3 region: CASTQSRDRGPGGYTF. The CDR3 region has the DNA TGTGCCAGCACACAAAGCCGGGACAGGGGGCCGGGAGGCTACACCTTC.

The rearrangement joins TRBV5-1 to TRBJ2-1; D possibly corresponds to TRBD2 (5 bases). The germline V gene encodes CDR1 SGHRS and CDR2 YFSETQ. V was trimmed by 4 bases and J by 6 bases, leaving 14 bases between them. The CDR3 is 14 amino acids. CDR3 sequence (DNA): TGCGCCAGCAGCCTGACCGGACTGCTCAATGAGCAGTTCTTC. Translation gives CASSLTGLLNEQFF.